A single sample is the source of the 29 T cell receptor beta chains below, sequenced in a study of cytomegalovirus exposure and HLA in healthy donors. This PCR relied on a set of 60 Vbeta primers and 13 Jbeta primers. Some clones are missing from TCRdb's copy, which holds only in-frame ones; the method was immunoSEQ multiplex PCR. The sample consists of more than 150,000 clones, just under 80% of them appearing once. Sequencing was carried out using PBMCs. The source of these receptors is a woman aged 30 to 39 in good health and CMV-seronegative.

The chain combines TRBV19 with TRBJ1-3, with 9 bases lining up with TRBD1. V shed 5 bases, J shed 4 bases, and the junction held 6 bases outside the gene matches. The CDR3 loop spans 15 amino acids. Germline V gene sequence: CDR1 LNHDA, CDR2 SQIVND (reference sequence). The CDR3 nucleotides are TGTGCCAGTAGTCCCCGGACAGGGGCAGGAAACACCATATATTTT. Amino acids: CASSPRTGAGNTIYF.

This chain uses TRBV11-2 with TRBJ2-4, with D possibly being TRBD1 (5 bases). The CDR3 spans 17 residues. Trimming shortened V by 5 bases and J by 0 bases, and 17 bases separated the two germline ends. Germline lookup yields CDR1 SGHAT and CDR2 FQNNGV. Here the CDR3 reads CASSPAGWEVAKNIQYF. Written as DNA, the CDR3 is TGTGCCAGCAGCCCGGCAGGGTGGGAAGTAGCCAAAAACATTCAGTACTTC.

The rearrangement uses TRBV28 and TRBJ1-2; 8 positions agree with TRBD1. Losses at the gene ends were 5 bases for V and 5 bases for J; bases not matched to a gene: 7. This CDR3 comprises 14 residues. Germline CDR1 MDHEN, CDR2 SYDVKM. The CDR3 coding sequence is TGTGCCAGCAGTCGGACAGGGTGGGGATATGGCTACACCTTC. Its protein is CASSRTGWGYGYTF.

This clone was detected only once. The rearrangement joins TRBV5-4 to TRBJ1-3; 9 nucleotides agree with TRBD1. The CDR3 loop spans 14 amino acids. Germline V gene data show CDR1 as SGHNT and CDR2 as YYREEE (reference sequence). With 5 bases clipped from V and 4 bases from J, the junction kept 4 bases outside the gene matches. Written as DNA, the CDR3 is TGTGCCAGCAGGACGGGACAGGGAGGAAACACCATATATTTT. Amino acid sequence: CASRTGQGGNTIYF.

The chain joins TRBV6-5 to TRBJ1-1, with D tentatively TRBD1 (6 bases). The V end lost 5 bases, the J end lost 10 bases, and 20 bases lay between the germline ends. Per germline, CDR1 MNHEY and CDR2 SVGAGI. The CDR3 runs 14 residues. The CDR3 DNA follows: TGTGCCAGCAGTGAAAAGCTGGGGGCAAAGCCAGCTTTCTTT. Translating it yields CASSEKLGAKPAFF.

This clone was found once. The genes are TRBV7-8 and TRBJ1-2; weak D call: TRBD1 (5 bases). Trimming left V 5 bases short and J 2 bases short, with 15 bases between. The CDR3 spans 15 residues. Germline V gives CDR1 SGHVS, CDR2 FQNEAQ. The CDR3 bases are TGTGCCAGCAGCCTTAGGAGGGACGGAAACTATGGCTACACCTTC. Residues: CASSLRRDGNYGYTF.

V is TRBV28 and J is TRBJ1-2; the match to TRBD1 covers 8 bases. Unmatched junction bases numbered 10, after V lost 5 bases and J lost 14 bases. Germline loops: CDR1 MDHEN, CDR2 SYDVKM. The CDR3 sequence is 12 residues long. CDR3 bases: TGTGCCAGCAGTCTAGACAGGGGAAAGCCGACCTTC. It is translated as CASSLDRGKPTF.

This clone appeared once. The chain links TRBV9 to TRBJ1-3; D ambiguous. This CDR3 spans 16 amino acids. Trimming stripped 0 bases from V and 0 bases from J, with 10 bases between. Germline V lookup: CDR1 SGDLS, CDR2 YYNGEE. The CDR3 DNA sequence: TGTGCCAGCAGCGTAGAGGGAGCCTACTCTGGAAACACCATATATTTT. Its translation: CASSVEGAYSGNTIYF. Full variable domain (remainder filled in from reference TRBV9 and TRBJ1-3): DSGVTQTPKHLITATGQRVTLRCSPRSGDLSVYWYQQSLDQGLQFLIQYYNGEERAKGNILERFSAQQFPDLHSELNLSSLELGDSALYFCASSVEGAYSGNTIYFGEGSWLTVV.

This clone appeared a few times. The chain carries TRBV14 and TRBJ1-1, with TRBD1 matching over 10 bases. The CDR3 loop spans 14 amino acids. Germline CDR1 and CDR2: SGHDN and FVKESK. Unmatched junction bases numbered 7, after V lost 6 bases and J lost 6 bases. CDR3 loop: CASRRTGGRPEAFF. In nucleotides, the CDR3 is TGTGCCAGCAGACGGACAGGGGGGCGACCTGAAGCTTTCTTT.

The chain couples TRBV6-1 to TRBJ1-1; D call uncertain. Germline V gene lookup returns CDR1 MNHNS and CDR2 SASEGT. The germline V and J ends were trimmed by 5 bases and 3 bases, with 16 bases remaining between them. The CDR3 extends over 15 amino acids. DNA of the CDR3: TGTGCCAGCAGTCGAAACGGGGTACGAGACACTGAAGCTTTCTTT. Its protein product is CASSRNGVRDTEAFF.

The sample holds a few counts of this clone. This rearrangement joins TRBV5-3 to TRBJ1-5, with 7 bases matching TRBD1. TRBV5-3 counts as an open reading frame of uncertain function. Trimming removed 5 bases from V and 0 bases from J; junction bases left unmatched: 8. The CDR3 contains 16 residues. CDR3 nucleotides: TGTGCCAGAAGTCGAGACAGGGCTTATAGCAATCAGCCCCAGCATTTT. It codes for CARSRDRAYSNQPQHF.

The chain combines TRBV4-1 with TRBJ2-7; 12 bases are a match to TRBD2. Unmatched junction bases numbered 0, after V lost 1 base and J lost 2 bases. The CDR3 contains 15 residues. The germline V gene encodes CDR1 MGHRA and CDR2 YSYEKL. CDR3 DNA: TGCGCCAGCAGCCAAGGACTAGCGGGAGCCTACGAGCAGTACTTC. Encoded protein: CASSQGLAGAYEQYF.

The rearrangement links TRBV6-6 to TRBJ2-7; possible D gene TRBD1, 5 bases. V lost 4 bases, J lost 6 bases, and 10 bases lay in between. This CDR3 has 12 residues. In germline, CDR1 is MNHNY, CDR2 SVGAGI (reference sequence). In DNA form, the CDR3 reads TGTGCCAGCAGTTCGACAGTTACCGAGCAGTACTTC. It is translated as CASSSTVTEQYF.

The chain links TRBV7-2 to TRBJ1-2; D gene uncertain. Trimming stripped 4 bases from V and 1 base from J, with 7 bases between. This CDR3 is 13 amino acids long. The V gene's germline CDR1 is SGHTA and CDR2 FQGNSA. The DNA for the CDR3 is TGTGCCAGCAGCTCGGGTCTTAACTATGGCTACACCTTC. Protein: CASSSGLNYGYTF.

In DNA form, the CDR3 reads TGCGCCAGCAGCTTGGCAGGGGCGCTGAGTACTGAAGCTTTCTTT. Translation gives CASSLAGALSTEAFF. The chain employs TRBV5-1 and TRBJ1-1; TRBD1 is a possible D gene (6 bases). Germline values: CDR1 SGHRS, CDR2 YFSETQ. This CDR3 contains 15 residues. V was shortened by 0 bases and J by 5 bases, with 14 bases between the two germline ends.

The chain is built from TRBV6-1 and TRBJ1-6; D might be TRBD1 (5 bases). The CDR3 spans 16 residues. Germline CDR1 is MNHNS and CDR2 is SASEGT. Between the trimmed V and J ends, which lost 4 bases and 10 bases, there was a span of 20 bases. CDR3 protein: CASSGREGSRDSPLHF. The CDR3, as DNA: TGTGCCAGCAGTGGCCGGGAGGGGTCTAGGGACTCACCCCTCCACTTT.

V usage is TRBV15 and J usage is TRBJ1-6; D not resolved. The CDR3 sequence is 12 residues long. Germline CDR1 and CDR2: LNHNV and YYDKDF (reference sequence). Trimming took off 3 bases at V and 8 bases at J, with 5 bases between the two ends. In DNA, the CDR3 is TGTGCCACCAGCAGCTTAGATTCACCCCTCCACTTT. It specifies CATSSLDSPLHF.

This clone has only one observation. The chain has TRBV12-5 and TRBJ2-6; TRBD1 agrees at 9 bases. This CDR3 contains 18 residues. Germline CDR1 LGHNT, CDR2 FRNRAP. V lost 4 bases to trimming and J lost 0 bases; unmatched junction nucleotides: 7. DNA for the CDR3: TGTGCTAGTGGTTGGGGGACAGGGTCCTTCTCTGGGGCCAACGTCCTGACTTTC. Translating gives CASGWGTGSFSGANVLTF. The variable domain in full, completed from reference TRBV12-5 and TRBJ2-6, reads DARVTQTPRHKVTEMGQEVTMRCQPILGHNTVFWYRQTMMQGLELLAYFRNRAPLDDSGMPKDRFSAEMPDATLATLKIQPSEPRDSAVYFCASGWGTGSFSGANVLTFGAGSRLTVL.

The chain recombines TRBV7-3 with TRBJ2-2; weak D call: TRBD1 (5 bases). Germline lookup yields CDR1 SGHTA and CDR2 FQGTGA. The CDR3 has 14 amino acids. The ends were cut back, 8 bases at V and 4 bases at J, with 14 bases in the middle. The CDR3 here is CASASRGGTGELFF. The CDR3 DNA reads as TGTGCCAGCGCCAGTAGGGGTGGCACCGGGGAGCTGTTTTTT.

In DNA, the CDR3 is TGTGCCAGCAGTCTACGGGGGGATGGAGCTTTCTTT. It specifies CASSLRGDGAFF. The gene calls are TRBV6-1 and TRBJ1-1; tentative D call: TRBD1 (5 bases). V was trimmed by 5 bases and J by 10 bases, leaving 14 bases between them. Per the germline V gene, CDR1 is MNHNS and CDR2 is SASEGT. There are 12 residues in the CDR3.

The CDR3 coding sequence is TGTGCCAGCAGGGGCGGCGGACAGGGGGAATACGAGCAGTACTTC. It is translated as CASRGGGQGEYEQYF. The chain employs TRBV2 and TRBJ2-7; 10 bases align to TRBD1. There are 15 residues in the CDR3. J gave up 4 bases and V 6 bases, and 9 bases lay outside the gene matches. The germline V gene encodes CDR1 SNHLY and CDR2 FYNNEI.

V is TRBV5-1 and J is TRBJ2-2; TRBD2 matches 10 bases. CDR1 SGHRS and CDR2 YFSETQ come from the germline V gene. The CDR3 length is 18 residues. V lost 1 base and J lost 0; bases outside the gene matches: 6. The CDR3 coding sequence is TGCGCCAGCAGCTTGAGGCCTAGCGGGGGCACGAACACCGGGGAGCTGTTTTTT. Amino acids: CASSLRPSGGTNTGELFF.

The chain carries TRBV19 and TRBJ1-6; unclear D gene. The CDR3 loop spans 12 amino acids. V shed 6 bases and J shed 8 bases, with 8 bases lying between them. Germline V gene sequence: CDR1 LNHDA, CDR2 SQIVND (reference sequence). The CDR3: CASREVDSPLHF. The DNA of the CDR3 is TGTGCCAGTAGGGAGGTGGATTCACCCCTCCACTTT.

The rearrangement uses TRBV10-3 and TRBJ1-3; a possible D gene is TRBD1 (6 bases). The CDR3 is made up of 14 amino acids. The V and J ends lost 10 bases and 4 bases respectively, with 17 bases between them. Germline CDR1 ENHRY, CDR2 SYGVKD. CDR3 loop: CATRGGAPGNTIYF. The CDR3 coding sequence is TGTGCCACCCGGGGGGGGGCACCAGGAAACACCATATATTTT.

The chain recombines TRBV6-1 with TRBJ2-7; tentatively, D is TRBD1 (5 bases). Germline CDR1 is MNHNS and CDR2 is SASEGT. Trimming left V 3 bases short and J 9 bases short, with 9 bases between. The CDR3 has 11 amino acids. CDR3 bases: TGTGCCAGCAGTGAGGTTAGGGGGCAGTACTTC. Translation: CASSEVRGQYF.

The chain uses TRBV6-1 and TRBJ2-4, with 9 bases that match TRBD1. Trimming took 6 bases from V and 9 from J; bases not matched to a gene: 9. CDR3 length: 14 residues. CDR1 is MNHNS and CDR2 is SASEGT in the germline V gene. The CDR3 coding sequence is TGTGCCAGCAGACTACAGGGGGCCCGGGTCATTCAGTACTTC. The encoded protein is CASRLQGARVIQYF.

V is TRBV9 and J is TRBJ1-2; 7 bases are shared with TRBD1. The CDR3 is 14 amino acids. Losses at the gene ends were 0 bases for V and 8 bases for J; bases not matched to a gene: 7. Germline loops: CDR1 SGDLS, CDR2 YYNGEE. The CDR3 sequence is CASSVGGGPTGYTF. The CDR3 DNA sequence: TGTGCCAGCAGCGTAGGAGGGGGCCCTACAGGCTACACCTTC.

DNA of the CDR3: TGTGCCAGCAGTGTAGCGGGGCGCACAGATACGCAGTATTTT. It is translated as CASSVAGRTDTQYF. The V gene is TRBV25-1, the J gene TRBJ2-3; TRBD2 agrees at 8 bases. Germline trimming cut 4 bases from V and 1 base from J; bases unmatched to any gene: 1. The germline V gene encodes CDR1 MGHDK and CDR2 SYGVNS. The CDR3 has 14 amino acids.

CDR3 sequence: CASTVSGREYF. The CDR3 nucleotides are TGTGCCAGCACCGTTAGCGGGCGCGAGTACTTC. The chain combines TRBV6-6 with TRBJ2-4; 7 bases match TRBD2. Germline V lookup: CDR1 MNHNY, CDR2 SVGAGI (reference sequence). V lost 7 bases to trimming and J lost 14 bases; unmatched junction nucleotides: 8. The length of the CDR3 is 11 residues.